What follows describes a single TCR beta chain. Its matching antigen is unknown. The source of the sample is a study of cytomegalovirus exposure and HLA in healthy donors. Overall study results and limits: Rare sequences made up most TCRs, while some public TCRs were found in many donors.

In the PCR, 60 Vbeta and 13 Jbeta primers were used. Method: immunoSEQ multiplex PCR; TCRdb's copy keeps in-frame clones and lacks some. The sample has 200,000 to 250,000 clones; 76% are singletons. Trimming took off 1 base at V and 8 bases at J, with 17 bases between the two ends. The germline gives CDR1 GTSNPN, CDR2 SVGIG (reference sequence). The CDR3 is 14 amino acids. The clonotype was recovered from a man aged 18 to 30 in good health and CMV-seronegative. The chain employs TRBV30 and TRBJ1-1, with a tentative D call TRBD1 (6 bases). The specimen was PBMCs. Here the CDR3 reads CAWSEGHPGREAFF. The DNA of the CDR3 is TGTGCCTGGAGTGAGGGACATCCTGGGAGAGAAGCTTTCTTT. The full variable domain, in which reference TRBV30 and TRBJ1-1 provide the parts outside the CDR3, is SQTIHQWPATLVQPVGSPLSLECTVEGTSNPNLYWYRQAAGRGLQLLFYSVGIGQISSEVPQNLSASRPQDRQFILSSKKLLLSDSGFYLCAWSEGHPGREAFFGQGTRLTVV.